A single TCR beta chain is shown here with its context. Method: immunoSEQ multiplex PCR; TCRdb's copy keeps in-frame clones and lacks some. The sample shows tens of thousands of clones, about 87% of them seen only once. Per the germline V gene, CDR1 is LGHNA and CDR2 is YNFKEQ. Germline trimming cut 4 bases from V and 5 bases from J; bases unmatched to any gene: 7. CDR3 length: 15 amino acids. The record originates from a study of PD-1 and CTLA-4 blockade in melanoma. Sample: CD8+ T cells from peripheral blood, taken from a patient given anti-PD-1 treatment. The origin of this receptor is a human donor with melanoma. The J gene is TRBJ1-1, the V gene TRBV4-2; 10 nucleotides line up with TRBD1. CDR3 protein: CASSRYGTGDTEAFF. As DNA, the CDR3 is TGTGCCAGCAGCCGATACGGGACAGGGGATACTGAAGCTTTCTTT.